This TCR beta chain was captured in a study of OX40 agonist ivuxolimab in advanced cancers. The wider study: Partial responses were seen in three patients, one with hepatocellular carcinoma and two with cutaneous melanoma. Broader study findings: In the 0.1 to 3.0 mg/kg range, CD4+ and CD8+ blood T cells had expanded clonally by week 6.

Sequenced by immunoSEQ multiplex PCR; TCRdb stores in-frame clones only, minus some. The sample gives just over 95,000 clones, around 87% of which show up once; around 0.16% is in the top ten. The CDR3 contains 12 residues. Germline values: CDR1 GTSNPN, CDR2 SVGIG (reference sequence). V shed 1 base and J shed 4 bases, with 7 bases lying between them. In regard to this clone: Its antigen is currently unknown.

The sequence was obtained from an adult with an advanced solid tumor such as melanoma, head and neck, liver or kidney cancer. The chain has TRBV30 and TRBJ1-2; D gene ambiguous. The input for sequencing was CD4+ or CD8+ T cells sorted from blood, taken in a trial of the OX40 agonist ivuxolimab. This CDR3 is CAWSGIPYGYTF. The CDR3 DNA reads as TGTGCCTGGAGTGGGATCCCCTATGGCTACACCTTC.